This is a list of T cell receptor beta chains from one sample in a study of cytomegalovirus exposure and HLA in healthy donors. The method was immunoSEQ multiplex PCR; TCRdb's version includes in-frame clones alone and lacks a portion of them. This table holds around 99,000 clones, around 73% found once. The sequenced sample was PBMCs. Every receptor here comes from a man aged 35 to 55 in good health and CMV-seronegative. CDR3s include the opening cysteine and the closing phenylalanine or tryptophan. A D gene is named only where the DNA matches it firmly. Clone size is shown for a subset of rows, as once, few, many or a class of expanded clone.

D gene,CDR3 length,clone size,J gene,V gene,CDR3 DNA,CDR3 protein
-,15,medium-sized,TRBJ1-1,TRBV6-1,TGTGCCAGCAGTGAAGCGGGGGCGCGGGTCACTGAAGCTTTCTTT,CASSEAGARVTEAFF
TRBD2,14,-,TRBJ2-1,TRBV7-9,TGTGCCAGCAGCTTGGTAGCGGGGGCCAATGAGCAGTTCTTC,CASSLVAGANEQFF
-,14,once,TRBJ1-5,TRBV19,TGTGCCAGTAGTTTCCAGGGGTTTGGTCAGCCCCAGCATTTT,CASSFQGFGQPQHF
-,14,-,TRBJ2-1,TRBV2,TGTGCCAGCAGAAAGCTAGCGACCTACAATGAGCAGTTCTTC,CASRKLATYNEQFF
-,13,few,TRBJ2-7,TRBV11-3,TGTGCCAGCAGCTTAGGGAGCCTCTACGAGCAGTACTTC,CASSLGSLYEQYF
-,15,once,TRBJ1-2,TRBV5-4,TGTGCCAGCAGCCAACGGACGGGATACAACTATGGCTACACCTTC,CASSQRTGYNYGYTF
TRBD1,15,-,TRBJ2-3,TRBV5-4,TGTGCCAGCAGCCCCAGGACAGGGGTAAGAGATACGCAGTATTTT,CASSPRTGVRDTQYF
TRBD1,14,-,TRBJ1-5,TRBV5-1,TGCGCCAGCAGCCCGGGACAGCCTTTTGAGCCCCAGCATTTT,CASSPGQPFEPQHF
-,19,-,TRBJ1-4,TRBV9,TGTGCCAGCAGCGTAGCTACGGGGGTTCCGGGGAAGACTAATGAAAAACTGTTTTTT,CASSVATGVPGKTNEKLFF
TRBD2,15,-,TRBJ2-5,TRBV5-1,TGCGCCAGCAGCCTGAACCCGGGGACTAAAGAGACCCAGTACTTC,CASSLNPGTKETQYF
TRBD2,19,-,TRBJ2-1,TRBV5-5,TGTGCCAGCAGCTTGCTTGGGACTAGCGGGAGTCCCTCCTACAATGAGCAGTTCTTC,CASSLLGTSGSPSYNEQFF
-,14,-,TRBJ2-2,TRBV9,TGTGCCAGCAGCGTAGGACTAGTCACCGGGGAGCTGTTTTTT,CASSVGLVTGELFF
-,13,-,TRBJ2-7,TRBV2,TGTGCCAGCAAGGGCAGGGGTGGCTACGAGCAGTACTTC,CASKGRGGYEQYF
-,12,-,TRBJ1-4,TRBV28,TGTGCCAGCACACAGATTAATGAAAAACTGTTTTTT,CASTQINEKLFF
TRBD1,14,-,TRBJ1-5,TRBV6-1,TGTGCCAGCAGGTGGACAGGGGTCGGTCAGCCCCAGCATTTT,CASRWTGVGQPQHF
-,13,-,TRBJ2-2,TRBV2,TGTGCCAGCAGAGCTGGAGACACCGGGGAGCTGTTTTTT,CASRAGDTGELFF
TRBD1,18,once,TRBJ2-6,TRBV28,TGTGCCAGCTACGCCCGCGGGACAGGAGCCTCTGGGGCCAACGTCCTGACTTTC,CASYARGTGASGANVLTF
TRBD1,16,-,TRBJ2-7,TRBV28,TGTGCCAGCAGTTTGGGGGGACAGGGGATAGGGTGGGAGCAGTACTTC,CASSLGGQGIGWEQYF
-,12,few,TRBJ2-1,TRBV6-1,TGTGCCAGCAGTGAACTTGGGGACTCCCAGTTCTTC,CASSELGDSQFF
-,14,-,TRBJ2-5,TRBV5-1,TGCGCCAGCAGCTTACTAGAGGGGGAAGAGACCCAGTACTTC,CASSLLEGEETQYF
-,14,-,TRBJ1-1,TRBV5-6,TGTGCCAGCAGCTTGCCGAGCATGAACACTGAAGCTTTCTTT,CASSLPSMNTEAFF
-,14,many,TRBJ2-7,TRBV6-1,TGTGCCAGCAGTGAGTCACCAGATTACTACGAGCAGTACTTC,CASSESPDYYEQYF
-,14,-,TRBJ2-3,TRBV15,TGTGCCACCAGCAGGGCCCGAAGTACAGATACGCAGTATTTT,CATSRARSTDTQYF
TRBD2,15,-,TRBJ2-7,TRBV11-1,TGTGCCAGCAGCTTAATGCGCGGGAGTGGGTACGAGCAGTACTTC,CASSLMRGSGYEQYF
TRBD1,14,-,TRBJ2-7,TRBV10-3,TGTGCCATCACCAGGGACAGTAACTCCTACGAGCAGTACTTC,CAITRDSNSYEQYF
-,14,-,TRBJ2-7,TRBV19,TGTGCCAGTACCGCCACTGGGGGGTTCCACGAGCAGTACTTC,CASTATGGFHEQYF
TRBD2,15,-,TRBJ2-5,TRBV4-2,TGTGCCAGCAGCCAAACTAGCGCTACTAGTTTGAAGCAGTACTTC,CASSQTSATSLKQYF
-,14,-,TRBJ1-1,TRBV7-8,TGTGCCAGCAGCATAGACAGTTTGAACACTGAAGCTTTCTTT,CASSIDSLNTEAFF
-,13,-,TRBJ2-7,TRBV11-2,TGTGCCAGCAGCTCGGGACGCCAAGGGGGGCAGTACTTC,CASSSGRQGGQYF
TRBD1,15,-,TRBJ1-3,TRBV19,TGTGCCAGTAGTGTCGACAGGGGCTCTGGAAACACCATATATTTT,CASSVDRGSGNTIYF
-,16,-,TRBJ2-3,TRBV5-1,TGCGCCAGCAGCCCACAGGGATTTTCGGGCACAGATACGCAGTATTTT,CASSPQGFSGTDTQYF
TRBD2,15,-,TRBJ2-3,TRBV6-4,TGTGCCAGCAGCGGGACTAGCGGGGGGGCAGAAACGCAGTATTTT,CASSGTSGGAETQYF
TRBD1,15,-,TRBJ2-2,TRBV27,TGTGCCAGCAGTTTATCGGACAGGGGCACCGGGGAGCTGTTTTTT,CASSLSDRGTGELFF
-,13,-,TRBJ2-7,TRBV9,TGTGCCAGCAGCGCCGCTAGCTCCTACGAGCAGTACTTC,CASSAASSYEQYF
TRBD1,15,-,TRBJ1-2,TRBV11-2,TGTGCCAGCAGCTTAGCGACAGGGTCTAACTATGGCTACACCTTC,CASSLATGSNYGYTF
-,14,-,TRBJ1-1,TRBV6-5,TGTGCCAGCACCCGGGACATTAGGAACACTGAAGCTTTCTTT,CASTRDIRNTEAFF
-,15,-,TRBJ1-2,TRBV19,TGTGCCAGTAGTATGACCCAACAGGGAAGCTATGGCTACACCTTC,CASSMTQQGSYGYTF
TRBD1,13,-,TRBJ2-7,TRBV27,TGTGCCAGCAGTATCGGACAGGGCCGCGAGCAGTACTTC,CASSIGQGREQYF
TRBD1,14,-,TRBJ1-6,TRBV6-6,TGTGCCAGCGGGACAGGGGCAGGTAATTCACCCCTCCACTTT,CASGTGAGNSPLHF
TRBD2,15,-,TRBJ2-1,TRBV7-9,TGTGCCAGCAGCTTAAGTGGGAGGGCCTACAATGAGCAGTTCTTC,CASSLSGRAYNEQFF
TRBD1,14,-,TRBJ1-6,TRBV9,TGTGCCAGCAGCGAAGCACAGGGGGGGGCACCCCTCCACTTT,CASSEAQGGAPLHF
TRBD1,15,-,TRBJ1-6,TRBV5-1,TGCGCCAGCAGCTTGGGGGACAGGGGGCACTCACCCCTCCACTTT,CASSLGDRGHSPLHF